This T cell receptor (beta chain) comes out of a study of OX40 agonist ivuxolimab in advanced cancers. Study details: The dose-escalation cohort was just under 85% male, with a mean age of about 56 years, ranging about 23 to 80. Partial responses occurred in three patients (one hepatocellular carcinoma, two cutaneous melanoma). General study findings and limits: The investigators did not determine what antigen specificity the expanded peripheral T cells had.

This clone occurred a few times. The antigen remains unidentified. The CDR3 loop spans 14 amino acids. The germline V gene encodes CDR1 PRHDT and CDR2 FYEKMQ (reference sequence). The germline V and J ends were trimmed by 1 base and 5 bases, with 12 bases remaining between them. Sequencing used immunoSEQ multiplex PCR; TCRdb keeps in-frame clones, though not all of them. Of tens of thousands of clones in the sample, just under 85% were seen once. The TCR sequence derives from an adult with an advanced solid tumor such as melanoma, head and neck, liver or kidney cancer. The source material was CD4+ or CD8+ T cells sorted from blood, sampled in a trial of the OX40 agonist ivuxolimab. V usage is TRBV13 and J usage is TRBJ2-7; D tentatively reads TRBD1 or TRBD2 (6 bases each). CDR3 in DNA: TGTGCCAGCAGCTTAGTGGGGGGCTATAACGAGCAGTACTTC. This encodes CASSLVGGYNEQYF.